These 15 T cell receptor beta chains originate from one sample sequenced in a study of response to subunit inactivated influenza vaccine. Each CDR3 protein gets one entry after TCRdb re-called the RT-PCR reads with MiXCR. The top ten clones hold approximately 7.6% of a sample with roughly 710,000 distinct CDR3 sequences, 12% to 15% of them seen once. The specimen was PBMCs from blood, collected 14 to 15 days before vaccination. These receptor sequences come from a man aged 50 to 60 who received an inactivated influenza vaccine.

This clonotype has just a few counts. The junction differs from germline at one of its ends, possibly a read error. The V call is TRBV4-2, the J call TRBJ2-3; no firm D call. This CDR3 has 16 amino acids. CDR1 and CDR2 (germline): LGHNA, YNFKEQ. Written as DNA, the CDR3 is TGTGCCAGCTGCCAAGCCGCTGGCGGAGACACAGATACGCAGTATTTT. Amino acid sequence: CASCQAAGGDTDTQYF.

CDR3 sequence: CASSFQVRDNTDTQYF. The CDR3 coding sequence is TGTGCCAGCAGTTTTCAAGTTCGGGACAACACAGATACGCAGTATTTT. The genes are TRBV28 and TRBJ2-3; perhaps TRBD1 as D (6 bases). CDR1 MDHEN and CDR2 SYDVKM come from the germline V gene. The CDR3 length is 16 residues. V was cut by 3 bases and J by 2 bases, with 15 bases left in between.

This clonotype has only a few counts. The chain carries TRBV7-2 and TRBJ2-3, with 11 bases matching TRBD1. The germline gives CDR1 SGHTA, CDR2 FQGNSA. Germline trimming cut 6 bases from V and 8 bases from J; bases unmatched to any gene: 7. The CDR3 sequence is 14 residues long. The DNA for the CDR3 is TGTGCCAGCAGATCGGACAGGGGGCAGGGTACGCAGTATTTT. It is translated as CASRSDRGQGTQYF.

A few counts support this clonotype. The chain couples TRBV5-1 to TRBJ2-3, with D possibly being TRBD1 (6 bases). The V and J ends lost 5 bases and 1 base respectively, with 11 bases between them. The CDR3 totals 14 residues. Germline CDR1 and CDR2: SGHRS and YFSETQ. The CDR3 nucleotides read TGCGCCAGCAGACCCGGACAGCGCACAGATACGCAGTATTTT. It translates to CASRPGQRTDTQYF.

This clonotype was counted between two and nine times. The CDR3 DNA is TGCAGTGCTAGGCGGGGACAGCTACGCACAGATACGCAGTATTTT. Amino acid sequence: CSARRGQLRTDTQYF. The chain carries TRBV20-1 and TRBJ2-3, with D tentatively TRBD1 (7 bases). This CDR3 contains 15 residues. V lost 3 bases to trimming and J lost 1 base, with 14 bases between them. The germline gives CDR1 DFQATT, CDR2 SNEGSKA (reference sequence).

The rearrangement links TRBV20-1 to TRBJ2-2; possibly TRBD2 for D (5 bases). Trimming removed 6 bases at V and 8 bases at J, with 19 bases between. There are 14 residues in the CDR3. Germline V gene sequence: CDR1 DFQATT, CDR2 SNEGSKA (reference sequence). CDR3 sequence: CSAQGARGEGELFF. CDR3 DNA sequence: TGCAGTGCCCAAGGAGCCCGTGGGGAGGGGGAGCTGTTTTTT.

The chain is built from TRBV12-3 or TRBV12-4 and TRBJ1-5; no clear D gene. The CDR3 has 15 amino acids. Trimming removed 6 bases at V and 1 base at J, with 13 bases between. The CDR3 bases are TGTGCCAGCAGCTCCGGTGGGTCGAGCAATCAGCCCCAGCATTTT. It codes for CASSSGGSSNQPQHF.

This clonotype came up a few times. This sequence joins TRBV11-2 and TRBJ2-1, with D perhaps matching TRBD2 (6 bases). V was shortened by 5 bases and J by 8 bases, with 19 bases between the two germline ends. The CDR3 has 15 residues. Germline loops: CDR1 SGHAT, CDR2 FQNNGV. In nucleotides, the CDR3 is TGTGCCAGCAGCCCCTATCCTGAGGCTAGCGATGAGCAGTTCTTC. Translated, it gives CASSPYPEASDEQFF.

Many counts were recorded for this clonotype. The V gene is TRBV2, the J gene TRBJ2-1, with D unclear. V gave up 8 bases and J gave up 9 bases, with 8 bases separating them. Germline CDR1 SNHLY, CDR2 FYNNEI. This CDR3 is 10 amino acids long. The CDR3 loop is CASSRVEQFF. The CDR3 DNA is TGTGCCAGCTCCCGGGTTGAGCAGTTCTTC.

CDR3: CSVIQGDQPQHF. The CDR3 coding sequence is TGCAGCGTTATCCAGGGTGATCAGCCCCAGCATTTT. The V call is TRBV29-1, the J call TRBJ1-5, with D tentatively TRBD1 (5 bases). V was shortened by 5 bases and J by 5 bases, with 10 bases between the two germline ends. The CDR3 has 12 residues. Germline loops: CDR1 SQVTM, CDR2 ANQGSEA.

The chain links TRBV20-1 to TRBJ1-5, with D possibly being TRBD1 (6 bases). V lost 8 bases to trimming and J lost 5 bases, with 16 bases between them. The length of the CDR3 is 13 residues. Germline lookup yields CDR1 DFQATT and CDR2 SNEGSKA (reference sequence). The chain's CDR3 is CSYNGTQYQPQHF. CDR3 in DNA: TGCAGTTATAACGGGACACAGTATCAGCCCCAGCATTTT.

Worth noting for this clonotype: A much larger clonotype is one base distant, so this may be a read error. The chain employs TRBV6-5 and TRBJ2-7; 8 bases are a match to TRBD1. Germline V gene lookup returns CDR1 MNHEY and CDR2 SVGAGI. CDR3 length equals 14 residues. Here the CDR3 reads CTSSYGRGQYEQYF. CDR3 coding DNA: TGTACCAGCAGTTATGGCAGGGGGCAATACGAGCAGTACTTC.

A few counts support this clonotype. This chain uses TRBV5-4 with TRBJ1-2, with TRBD1 identical over 12 bases. This CDR3 comprises 15 residues. V was pared by 4 bases and J by 3 bases, with 4 bases of the junction left unmatched. From germline, CDR1 is SGHNT and CDR2 YYREEE (reference sequence). CDR3 sequence: CASSVGQGADYGYTF. CDR3 sequence (DNA): TGTGCCAGCAGCGTGGGACAGGGGGCCGACTATGGCTACACCTTC.

This clonotype appeared a few times. This chain links TRBV6-2 or TRBV6-3 with TRBJ2-1; weak D call: TRBD2 (6 bases). Deletions cut 2 bases from V and 4 bases from J, with 9 bases between. CDR3 length: 14 amino acids. The germline CDR1 and CDR2 sequences are MNHEY and SVGEGT. CDR3 DNA sequence: TGTGCCAGCAGTTACGTGGACTATTACAATGAGCAGTTCTTC. Protein sequence: CASSYVDYYNEQFF.

This clonotype was detected a few times. This chain joins TRBV2 and TRBJ2-5; 8 nucleotides match TRBD1. V was pared by 2 bases and J by 5 bases, with 10 bases of the junction left unmatched. This CDR3 contains 16 residues. From germline, CDR1 is SNHLY and CDR2 FYNNEI. CDR3: CASSEPTGAERETQYF. CDR3 bases: TGTGCCAGCAGTGAACCGACAGGGGCGGAGAGGGAGACCCAGTACTTC.